This passage covers 27 T cell receptor beta chains from one sample sequenced in a study of shared clonotypes between healthy human individuals. Sequenced by immunoSEQ multiplex PCR; TCRdb stores in-frame clones only, minus some. This sample has 700,000 or so clones, with 60% to 80% found just once. Sample: memory CD4+ T cells sorted from blood. As for subset: CD45RA-negative fraction. Receptors originate from a woman between 25 and 40 years old in good health.

V usage is TRBV2 and J usage is TRBJ2-2; D is ambiguous. CDR3 size: 14 residues. CDR1 and CDR2 (germline): SNHLY, FYNNEI. With 7 bases removed from V and 0 bases from J, the gap between germline ends came to 9 bases. The DNA for the CDR3 is TGTGCCAGCAAAAGGGAAACGAACACCGGGGAGCTGTTTTTT. It specifies CASKRETNTGELFF. The full variable domain, completed using reference TRBV2 and TRBJ2-2, is EPEVTQTPSHQVTQMGQEVILRCVPISNHLYFYWYRQILGQKVEFLVSFYNNEISEKSEIFDDQFSVERPDGSNFTLKIRSTKLEDSAMYFCASKRETNTGELFFGEGSRLTVL.

The chain links TRBV19 to TRBJ1-1, with 8 bases identical to TRBD1. CDR3 length equals 14 residues. Unmatched junction bases numbered 7, after V lost 5 bases and J lost 5 bases. Germline CDR1 and CDR2: LNHDA and SQIVND (reference sequence). The CDR3 nucleotides read TGTGCCAGTAGTGGAGGACAGGGAGGTACTGAAGCTTTCTTT. Its protein is CASSGGQGGTEAFF. The entire variable domain, with the rest obtained from reference TRBV19 and TRBJ1-1, is as follows: DGGITQSPKYLFRKEGQNVTLSCEQNLNHDAMYWYRQDPGQGLRLIYYSQIVNDFQKGDIAEGYSVSREKKESFPLTVTSAQKNPTAFYLCASSGGQGGTEAFFGQGTRLTVV.

Note on this clone: This CDR3 is also generated by other DNA sequences in the sample. The chain employs TRBV7-9 and TRBJ2-5, with D maybe TRBD2 (5 bases). The DNA end is more similar to TRBJ2-7, so the J call may be wrong. Germline V gene lookup returns CDR1 SEHNR and CDR2 FQNEAQ (reference sequence). The length of the CDR3 is 12 residues. The CDR3 DNA reads TGTGCCAGCAGCTCTACGGGGTACGAGCAGTACTTC. This translates into CASSSTGYEQYF.

V is TRBV28 and J is TRBJ2-7; 8 nucleotides agree with TRBD2. Losses at the gene ends were 3 bases for V and 0 bases for J; bases not matched to a gene: 7. CDR1 and CDR2 from the germline V gene are MDHEN and SYDVKM. CDR3 size: 16 residues. CDR3 sequence (DNA): TGTGCCAGCAGTTTTGATGGCGGGAGGCCCTCCTACGAGCAGTACTTC. It encodes CASSFDGGRPSYEQYF.

The genes are TRBV12-5 and TRBJ2-2; TRBD2 might be the D (6 bases). CDR1 LGHNT and CDR2 FRNRAP come from the germline V gene. V gave up 0 bases and J gave up 0 bases, with 8 bases separating them. CDR3 length equals 16 residues. CDR3 sequence: CASGLVVAANTGELFF. CDR3 sequence (DNA): TGTGCTAGTGGTTTGGTAGTAGCGGCGAACACCGGGGAGCTGTTTTTT.

The DNA for the CDR3 is TGTGCCTGGGGTAGGACGGACAGGGAAACCGGGGAGCTGTTTTTT. Amino acid sequence: CAWGRTDRETGELFF. The rearrangement uses TRBV30 and TRBJ2-2; 8 bases align to TRBD1. Germline CDR1 GTSNPN, CDR2 SVGIG (reference sequence). The ends lost 5 bases at V and 5 bases at J; junction bases unmatched: 10. CDR3 length: 15 amino acids.

The CDR3 here is CAIGVSETQYF. CDR3 in DNA: TGTGCCATCGGAGTGTCGGAGACCCAGTACTTC. The V and J genes are TRBV10-3 and TRBJ2-5; D ambiguous. V was trimmed by 8 bases and J by 5 bases, leaving 9 bases between them. The V gene's germline CDR1 is ENHRY and CDR2 SYGVKD. This CDR3 region has 11 residues.

The V gene is TRBV28, the J gene TRBJ2-6; 11 bases are a match to TRBD1. This CDR3 spans 18 amino acids. Germline V gene sequence: CDR1 MDHEN, CDR2 SYDVKM. V lost 6 bases to trimming and J lost 1 base; unmatched junction nucleotides: 8. CDR3 region: CASRSAGTGGSGANVLTF. The CDR3 region has the DNA TGTGCCAGCAGGTCAGCCGGGACAGGGGGGTCTGGGGCCAACGTCCTGACTTTC.

V is TRBV25-1 and J is TRBJ1-1, with 11 bases identical to TRBD1. The CDR3 runs 14 residues. Trimming took 5 bases from V and 4 from J; bases not matched to a gene: 3. CDR1 and CDR2 (germline): MGHDK, SYGVNS. CDR3 loop: CASSPGTGGTEAFF. The CDR3 bases are TGTGCCAGCAGTCCAGGGACAGGGGGCACTGAAGCTTTCTTT.

The rearrangement joins TRBV6-1 to TRBJ2-1, with TRBD2 identical over 9 bases. CDR1 is MNHNS and CDR2 is SASEGT in the germline V gene. V gave up 9 bases and J gave up 8 bases; unmatched junction bases: 5. The CDR3 is 12 amino acids. CDR3 loop: CASLAGADEQFF. CDR3 nucleotides: TGTGCCAGTTTAGCGGGAGCTGATGAGCAGTTCTTC.

This clone was picked up a small number of times. The V gene is TRBV30, the J gene TRBJ2-2, with D perhaps TRBD1 or TRBD2 (6 bases each). The germline gives CDR1 GTSNPN, CDR2 SVGIG (reference sequence). The CDR3 contains 14 residues. Trimming removed 7 bases from V and 9 bases from J, with 21 bases in between. The CDR3 bases are TGTGCCTCGGAGGGGGACACCAGCTCCAGGGAGCTGTTTTTT. Translation: CASEGDTSSRELFF.

This clone was observed a handful of times. The V gene is TRBV6-5, the J gene TRBJ1-3, with 7 bases identical to TRBD1. Germline V CDR1 and CDR2: MNHEY, SVGAGI. Trimming removed 8 bases from V and 4 bases from J; junction bases left unmatched: 11. CDR3 length equals 15 residues. The chain's CDR3 is CASQSPAQGGNTIYF. The CDR3 DNA follows: TGTGCCAGCCAAAGCCCCGCACAGGGGGGAAACACCATATATTTT.

The chain joins TRBV5-1 to TRBJ2-2; tentatively, D is TRBD1 or TRBD2 (5 bases each). The CDR3 loop spans 14 amino acids. Trimming left V 9 bases short and J 3 bases short, with 15 bases between. CDR1 is SGHRS, CDR2 YFSETQ, per germline. The DNA for the CDR3 is TGCGCCACCCGCTGGGGGTTTGACACCGGGGAGCTGTTTTTT. Translated: CATRWGFDTGELFF.

The V and J genes are TRBV27 and TRBJ2-3; D is undetermined. Germline V gene lookup returns CDR1 MNHEY and CDR2 SMNVEV (reference sequence). The CDR3 consists of 12 residues. The V end was cut by 5 bases, the J end by 7 bases, with 10 bases between. The CDR3, as DNA: TGTGCCAGCAGTAGATCTGCGAATACGCAGTATTTT. Amino acid sequence: CASSRSANTQYF.

The chain recombines TRBV19 with TRBJ1-1, with D perhaps matching TRBD1 (6 bases). The CDR3 spans 15 residues. Looked up from germline, CDR1 is LNHDA and CDR2 is SQIVND (reference sequence). The V end was cut by 1 base, the J end by 6 bases, with 15 bases between. The CDR3 spells CASSIAAGDGAEAFF. As DNA, the CDR3 is TGTGCCAGTAGTATAGCGGCAGGGGATGGCGCTGAAGCTTTCTTT. The whole variable domain, remainder taken from reference TRBV19 and TRBJ1-1, is DGGITQSPKYLFRKEGQNVTLSCEQNLNHDAMYWYRQDPGQGLRLIYYSQIVNDFQKGDIAEGYSVSREKKESFPLTVTSAQKNPTAFYLCASSIAAGDGAEAFFGQGTRLTVV.

A single count supports this clone. The V and J genes are TRBV7-3 and TRBJ1-5; 10 positions match TRBD1. V was pared by 4 bases and J by 1 base, with 10 bases of the junction left unmatched. Looked up from germline, CDR1 is SGHTA and CDR2 is FQGTGA. This CDR3 comprises 18 residues. CDR3 residues: CASSCDRGRKLSNQPQHF. The CDR3 nucleotides read TGTGCCAGCAGCTGTGACAGGGGGCGAAAATTAAGCAATCAGCCCCAGCATTTT.

The rearrangement links TRBV7-8 to TRBJ2-1; either TRBD1 or TRBD2 may fit D (5 bases each). CDR1 and CDR2 from the germline V gene are SGHVS and FQNEAQ. Deletions cut 6 bases from V and 6 bases from J, with 12 bases between. This CDR3 is 13 amino acids long. CDR3 nucleotides: TGTGCCAGCAGAGTCGGGACCTTCAATGAGCAGTTCTTC. Protein product: CASRVGTFNEQFF.

The genes are TRBV25-1 and TRBJ1-5, with unresolved D. The CDR3 totals 14 residues. The V gene lost 1 base and the J gene lost 3 bases, with 7 bases spanning the gap. Germline V gives CDR1 MGHDK, CDR2 SYGVNS. The CDR3 is CASSEWGFNQPQHF. The CDR3 DNA is TGTGCCAGCAGTGAATGGGGATTCAATCAGCCCCAGCATTTT.

Written as DNA, the CDR3 is TGTGCCAGCAGCCCGGGGGGGAGTTCCTACAATGAGCAGTTCTTC. As protein: CASSPGGSSYNEQFF. This chain connects TRBV5-4 to TRBJ2-1; 8 bases map to TRBD2. There are 15 residues in the CDR3. Trimming cost V 4 bases and J 1 base; bases outside gene matches: 4. The germline gives CDR1 SGHNT, CDR2 YYREEE (reference sequence).

The CDR3 region is CASSRQGNNYGYTF. In DNA form, the CDR3 reads TGTGCCAGTAGTCGACAGGGAAATAACTATGGCTACACCTTC. The chain is built from TRBV19 and TRBJ1-2; 7 bases map to TRBD1. J lost 1 base, V lost 5 bases, and 4 bases had no gene match. The CDR3 contains 14 residues. Per the germline V gene, CDR1 is LNHDA and CDR2 is SQIVND (reference sequence).

For this clone: Other DNA sequences of this sample code for an identical CDR3. CDR3 bases: TGTGCCAGCAGGAGCGGGAGTAATACCGGGGAGCTGTTTTTT. This encodes CASRSGSNTGELFF. The chain combines TRBV2 with TRBJ2-2, with 8 nucleotides matching TRBD2. Unmatched junction bases numbered 5, after V lost 6 bases and J lost 5 bases. The germline CDR1 and CDR2 sequences are SNHLY and FYNNEI. The length of the CDR3 is 14 residues.

This chain connects TRBV6-4 to TRBJ2-1, with 11 bases fitting TRBD2. This CDR3 is 15 amino acids long. Germline loops: CDR1 MRHNA, CDR2 SNTAGT. After removal of 5 bases from V and 7 bases from J, the junction contained 7 bases not matched to a gene. As DNA, the CDR3 is TGTGCCAGCAGTCTACTAGCGGGAGATAGGAATGAGCAGTTCTTC. Translating gives CASSLLAGDRNEQFF.

This clone occurred once. The genes are TRBV18 and TRBJ2-7; D is unclear. V was shortened by 0 bases and J by 6 bases, with 18 bases between the two germline ends. This CDR3 region has 16 residues. The germline V gene has CDR1 KGHSH and CDR2 LQKENI. CDR3 loop: CASSPPGPRGRTEQYF. The CDR3 DNA follows: TGTGCCAGCTCACCACCCGGGCCTCGCGGAAGAACCGAGCAGTACTTC.

The chain employs TRBV19 and TRBJ1-2; D ambiguous. CDR1 and CDR2 from the germline V gene are LNHDA and SQIVND (reference sequence). There are 15 residues in the CDR3. Trimming took off 7 bases at V and 0 bases at J, with 15 bases between the two ends. The CDR3 spells CASTLKDSANYGYTF. CDR3 coding DNA: TGTGCCAGTACTCTGAAGGACTCCGCTAACTATGGCTACACCTTC.

The chain employs TRBV6-4 and TRBJ2-5; D might be TRBD2 (6 bases). The germline gives CDR1 MRHNA, CDR2 SNTAGT. This CDR3 has 13 residues. V gave up 0 bases and J gave up 4 bases, with 6 bases separating them. CDR3 sequence (DNA): TGTGCCAGCAGTGACTCGCGGGGAGAGACCCAGTACTTC. Residues: CASSDSRGETQYF.

This chain connects TRBV2 to TRBJ2-7, with no clear D. This CDR3 comprises 16 residues. Germline V lookup: CDR1 SNHLY, CDR2 FYNNEI. Trimming removed 7 bases from V and 3 bases from J, with 22 bases in between. In DNA form, the CDR3 reads TGTGCCAGCATCGACCGCCCCCGCGTAGTTTTCTACGAGCAGTACTTC. This translates into CASIDRPRVVFYEQYF.

The rearrangement links TRBV9 to TRBJ1-4; possible D gene TRBD1, 5 bases. V was cut by 1 base and J by 8 bases, with 12 bases left in between. The CDR3 is 14 residues long. CDR1 and CDR2 from the germline V gene are SGDLS and YYNGEE. CDR3 DNA sequence: TGTGCCAGCAGCGTAAGGGGCCCCCAAGAAAAACTGTTTTTT. Translation gives CASSVRGPQEKLFF.